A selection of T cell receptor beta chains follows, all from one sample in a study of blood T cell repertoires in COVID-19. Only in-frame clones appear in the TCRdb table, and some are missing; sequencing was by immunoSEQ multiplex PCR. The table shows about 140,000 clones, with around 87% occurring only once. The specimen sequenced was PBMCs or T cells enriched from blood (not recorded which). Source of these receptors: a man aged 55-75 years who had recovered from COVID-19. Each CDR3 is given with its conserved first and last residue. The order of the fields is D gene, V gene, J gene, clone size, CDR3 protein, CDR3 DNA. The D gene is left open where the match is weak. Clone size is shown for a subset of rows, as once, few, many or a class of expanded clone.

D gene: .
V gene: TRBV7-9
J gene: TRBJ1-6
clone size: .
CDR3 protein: CASSLGRGSPLHF
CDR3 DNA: TGTGCCAGCAGCTTAGGCCGGGGTTCACCCCTCCACTTT

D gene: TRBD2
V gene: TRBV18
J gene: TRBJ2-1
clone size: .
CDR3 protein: CASSPRLAGGNEQFF
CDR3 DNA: TGTGCCAGCTCACCACGACTAGCGGGGGGGAATGAGCAGTTCTTC

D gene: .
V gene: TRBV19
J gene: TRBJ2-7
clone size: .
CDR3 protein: CASSPGYYEQYF
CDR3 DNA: TGTGCCAGTAGTCCAGGATACTACGAGCAGTACTTC

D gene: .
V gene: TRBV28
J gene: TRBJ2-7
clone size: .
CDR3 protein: CASSLSEIASRIEQYF
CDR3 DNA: TGTGCCAGCAGTCTGAGCGAGATAGCGAGCCGCATCGAGCAGTACTTC

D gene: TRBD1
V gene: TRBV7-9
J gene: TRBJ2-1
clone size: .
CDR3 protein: CASSLRDRAADEQFF
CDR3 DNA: TGTGCCAGCAGCTTAAGGGACAGGGCGGCCGATGAGCAGTTCTTC

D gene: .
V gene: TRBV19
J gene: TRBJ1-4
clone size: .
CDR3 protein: CASSNQVSDEKLFF
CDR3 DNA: TGTGCCAGTAGTAATCAAGTCAGCGATGAAAAACTGTTTTTT

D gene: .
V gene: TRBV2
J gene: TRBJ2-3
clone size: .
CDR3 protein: CASSGVSGLTDTQYF
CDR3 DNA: TGTGCCAGCAGTGGGGTTAGCGGACTCACAGATACGCAGTATTTT

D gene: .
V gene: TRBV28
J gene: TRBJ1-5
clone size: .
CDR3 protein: CASSLQGRGDQPQHF
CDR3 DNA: TGTGCCAGCAGTTTACAGGGGAGAGGGGATCAGCCCCAGCATTTT

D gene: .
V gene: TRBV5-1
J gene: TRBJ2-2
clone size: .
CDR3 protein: CASSLGSTNTGELFF
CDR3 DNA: TGCGCCAGCAGCTTGGGCAGTACGAACACCGGGGAGCTGTTTTTT

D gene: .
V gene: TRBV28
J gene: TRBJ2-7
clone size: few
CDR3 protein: CASSFQQGEQYF
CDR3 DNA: TGTGCCAGCAGTTTTCAACAGGGCGAGCAGTACTTC

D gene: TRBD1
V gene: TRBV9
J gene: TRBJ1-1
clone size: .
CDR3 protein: CASSKGDRLGLEAFF
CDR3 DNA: TGTGCCAGCAGCAAAGGGGACAGGCTGGGCCTTGAAGCTTTCTTT

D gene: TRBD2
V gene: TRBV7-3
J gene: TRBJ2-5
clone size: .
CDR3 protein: CASSYGGDQETQYF
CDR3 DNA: TGTGCCAGCAGTTACGGGGGGGACCAAGAGACCCAGTACTTC

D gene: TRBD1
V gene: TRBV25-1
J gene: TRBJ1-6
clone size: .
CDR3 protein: CASSEQGALRSPLHF
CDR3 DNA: TGTGCCAGCAGTGAACAGGGGGCTTTGAGGTCACCCCTCCACTTT

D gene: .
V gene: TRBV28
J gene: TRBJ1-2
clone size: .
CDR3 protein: CASSLSGGNDGYTF
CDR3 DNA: TGTGCCAGCAGTTTATCGGGGGGAAACGATGGCTACACCTTC

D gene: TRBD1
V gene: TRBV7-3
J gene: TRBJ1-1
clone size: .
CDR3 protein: CASSLTTGTNTEAFF
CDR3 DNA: TGTGCCAGCAGCCTCACGACAGGGACGAACACTGAAGCTTTCTTT

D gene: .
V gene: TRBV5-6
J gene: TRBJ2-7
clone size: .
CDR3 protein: CASSLRAPGEQYF
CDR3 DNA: TGTGCCAGCAGCTTGCGCGCTCCGGGGGAGCAGTACTTC

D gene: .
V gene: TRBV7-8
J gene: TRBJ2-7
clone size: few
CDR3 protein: CASSLRSGGAGYEQYF
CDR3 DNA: TGTGCCAGCAGCCTTAGATCGGGGGGCGCGGGCTACGAGCAGTACTTC

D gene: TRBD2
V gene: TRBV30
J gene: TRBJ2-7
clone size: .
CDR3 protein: CAWSVGLVVEQYF
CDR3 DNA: TGTGCCTGGAGTGTCGGACTAGTGGTCGAGCAGTACTTC

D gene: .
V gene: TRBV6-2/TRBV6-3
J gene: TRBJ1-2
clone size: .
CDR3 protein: CASSSRGSSNYGYTF
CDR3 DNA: TGTGCCAGCAGTTCTCGGGGATCCTCTAACTATGGCTACACCTTC

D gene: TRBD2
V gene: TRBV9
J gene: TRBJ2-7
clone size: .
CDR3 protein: CASSGTSGRSPNKQYF
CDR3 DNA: TGTGCCAGCAGCGGGACTAGCGGGAGGAGTCCCAATAAGCAGTACTTC

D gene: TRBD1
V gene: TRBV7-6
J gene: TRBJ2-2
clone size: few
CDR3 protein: CASSLGQGATGELFF
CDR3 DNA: TGTGCCAGCAGCTTGGGACAGGGGGCTACCGGGGAGCTGTTTTTT

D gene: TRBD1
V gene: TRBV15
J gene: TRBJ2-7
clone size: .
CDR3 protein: CATSRDSGQYYEQYF
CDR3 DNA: TGTGCCACCAGCAGAGATTCGGGACAGTACTACGAGCAGTACTTC

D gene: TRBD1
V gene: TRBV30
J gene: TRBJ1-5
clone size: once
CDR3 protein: CAWTRKTGSNQPQHF
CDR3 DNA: TGTGCCTGGACCAGAAAGACAGGGAGCAATCAGCCCCAGCATTTT

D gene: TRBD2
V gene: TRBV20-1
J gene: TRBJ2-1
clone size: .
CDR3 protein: CSASLLAGGNYNEQFF
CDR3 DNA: TGCAGTGCTAGTTTACTAGCGGGGGGAAACTACAATGAGCAGTTCTTC

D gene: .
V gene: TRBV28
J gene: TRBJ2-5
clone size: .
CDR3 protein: CASSLDRKETQYF
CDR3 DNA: TGTGCCAGCAGCCTAGACAGAAAAGAGACCCAGTACTTC

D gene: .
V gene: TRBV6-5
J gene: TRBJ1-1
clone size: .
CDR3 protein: CASNREYRNTEAFF
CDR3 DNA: TGTGCCAGCAACAGGGAGTATAGGAACACTGAAGCTTTCTTT

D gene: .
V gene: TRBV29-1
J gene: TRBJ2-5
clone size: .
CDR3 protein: CSVRDSGETQYF
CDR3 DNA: TGCAGCGTTCGCGACAGCGGGGAGACCCAGTACTTC

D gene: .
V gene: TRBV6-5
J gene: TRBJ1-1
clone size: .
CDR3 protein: CASSPQGLGTEAFF
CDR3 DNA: TGTGCCAGCAGTCCTCAGGGTTTGGGCACTGAAGCTTTCTTT

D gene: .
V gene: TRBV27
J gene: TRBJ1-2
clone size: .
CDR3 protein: CASSFDNRLSHGYTF
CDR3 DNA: TGTGCCAGCAGTTTCGATAACAGGTTATCACATGGCTACACCTTC

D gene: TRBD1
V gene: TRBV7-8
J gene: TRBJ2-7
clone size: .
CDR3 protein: CASNSKTGLGPYEQYF
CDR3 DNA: TGTGCCAGCAACTCAAAGACAGGGTTGGGCCCCTACGAGCAGTACTTC

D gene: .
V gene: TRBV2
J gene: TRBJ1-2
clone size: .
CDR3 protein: CASPPRGSNNYGYTF
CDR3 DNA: TGTGCCAGCCCTCCCAGAGGTTCTAATAACTATGGCTACACCTTC

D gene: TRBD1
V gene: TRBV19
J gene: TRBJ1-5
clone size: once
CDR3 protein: CASSPGQAQPQHF
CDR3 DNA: TGTGCCAGTAGTCCCGGACAGGCCCAGCCCCAGCATTTT

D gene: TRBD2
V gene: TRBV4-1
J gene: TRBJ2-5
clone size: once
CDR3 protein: CASSAGLAGGQETQYF
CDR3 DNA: TGCGCCAGCAGCGCGGGACTAGCGGGGGGGCAAGAGACCCAGTACTTC

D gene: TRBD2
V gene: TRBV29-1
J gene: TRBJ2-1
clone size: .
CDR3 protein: CSVGFLRGASSSYNEQFF
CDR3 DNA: TGCAGCGTTGGATTCTTGCGGGGGGCTTCCAGCTCCTACAATGAGCAGTTCTTC

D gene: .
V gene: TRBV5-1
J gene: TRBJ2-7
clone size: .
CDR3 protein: CASGLASSYEQYF
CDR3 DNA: TGCGCCAGCGGGCTCGCGAGCTCCTACGAGCAGTACTTC

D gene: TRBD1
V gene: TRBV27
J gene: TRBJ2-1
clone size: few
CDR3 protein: CASSPRGRLEFNEQFF
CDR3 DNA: TGTGCCAGCAGTCCAAGGGGGCGGCTAGAGTTCAATGAGCAGTTCTTC

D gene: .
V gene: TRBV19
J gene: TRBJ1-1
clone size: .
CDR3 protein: CASKVGGRNTEAFF
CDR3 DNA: TGTGCCAGTAAGGTGGGGGGGCGAAACACTGAAGCTTTCTTT

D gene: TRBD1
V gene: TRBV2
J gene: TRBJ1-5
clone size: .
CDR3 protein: CASFRDRGLQPQHF
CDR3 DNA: TGTGCCTCATTCCGGGACAGGGGGCTACAGCCCCAGCATTTT

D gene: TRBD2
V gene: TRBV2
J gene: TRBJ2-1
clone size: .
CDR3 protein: CASRERQLAGMDEQFF
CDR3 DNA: TGTGCCAGCAGAGAAAGGCAACTAGCGGGAATGGATGAGCAGTTCTTC

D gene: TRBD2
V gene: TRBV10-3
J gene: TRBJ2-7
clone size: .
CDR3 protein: CATTAAGAYEQYF
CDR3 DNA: TGTGCCACCACAGCAGCGGGGGCCTACGAGCAGTACTTC

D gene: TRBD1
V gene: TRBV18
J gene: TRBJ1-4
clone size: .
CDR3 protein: CASSPPTGNLKKLFF
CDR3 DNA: TGTGCCAGCTCACCACCGACAGGGAATTTGAAAAAACTGTTTTTT

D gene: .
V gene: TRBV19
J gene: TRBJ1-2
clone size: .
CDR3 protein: CASRKDRLYGYTF
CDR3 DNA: TGTGCCAGTAGAAAAGACAGACTCTATGGCTACACCTTC

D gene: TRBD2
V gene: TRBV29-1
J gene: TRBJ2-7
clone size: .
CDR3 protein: CSVGGRETYEQYF
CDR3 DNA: TGCAGCGTTGGAGGGCGGGAGACTTACGAGCAGTACTTC

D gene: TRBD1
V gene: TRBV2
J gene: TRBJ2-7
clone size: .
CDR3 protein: CASSLNLPWTGDEQYF
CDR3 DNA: TGTGCCAGCAGTCTAAACCTTCCTTGGACAGGGGACGAGCAGTACTTC

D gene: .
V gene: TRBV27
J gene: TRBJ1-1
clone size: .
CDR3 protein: CASSSLDINAEAFF
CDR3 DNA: TGTGCCAGCAGTTCGTTGGACATTAACGCTGAAGCTTTCTTT

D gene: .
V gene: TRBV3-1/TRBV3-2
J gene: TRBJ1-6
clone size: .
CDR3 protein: CASSQGIPGNSPLHF
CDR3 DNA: TGTGCCAGCAGCCAAGGGATACCCGGGAATTCACCCCTCCACTTT

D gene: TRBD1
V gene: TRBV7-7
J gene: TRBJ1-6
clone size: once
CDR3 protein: CASSLTAGGGLNSPLHF
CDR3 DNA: TGTGCTAGCAGCTTAACGGCGGGAGGGGGCTTGAATTCACCCCTCCACTTT

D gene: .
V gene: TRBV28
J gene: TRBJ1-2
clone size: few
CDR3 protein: CACVRDYGYTF
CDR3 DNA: TGTGCTTGCGTGCGAGACTATGGCTACACCTTC

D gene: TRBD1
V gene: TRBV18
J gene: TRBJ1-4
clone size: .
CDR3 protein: CASSLGTGPRDEKLFF
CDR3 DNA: TGTGCCAGCTCACTAGGGACAGGGCCTCGTGATGAAAAACTGTTTTTT

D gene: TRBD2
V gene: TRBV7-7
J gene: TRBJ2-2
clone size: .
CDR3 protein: CASKKLAGVDTGELFF
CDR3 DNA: TGTGCCAGCAAAAAACTAGCGGGGGTAGACACCGGGGAGCTGTTTTTT

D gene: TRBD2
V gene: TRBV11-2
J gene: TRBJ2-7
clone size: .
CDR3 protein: CASSSLRGLDPRHEQYF
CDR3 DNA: TGTGCCAGCAGCTCGCTTCGGGGACTAGACCCTCGGCACGAGCAGTACTTC

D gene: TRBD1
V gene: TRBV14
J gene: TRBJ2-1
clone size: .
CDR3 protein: CASSQTRNRDRVNEQFF
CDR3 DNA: TGTGCCAGCAGCCAAACCAGGAACCGGGACAGGGTCAATGAGCAGTTCTTC

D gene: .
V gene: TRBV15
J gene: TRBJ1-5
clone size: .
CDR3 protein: CATSRLIRGDQPQHF
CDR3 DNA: TGTGCCACCAGCAGGTTGATAAGGGGTGATCAGCCCCAGCATTTT

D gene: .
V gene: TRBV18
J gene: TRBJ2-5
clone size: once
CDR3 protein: CASSPALGRETQYF
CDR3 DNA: TGTGCCAGCTCACCCGCATTGGGGCGAGAGACCCAGTACTTC